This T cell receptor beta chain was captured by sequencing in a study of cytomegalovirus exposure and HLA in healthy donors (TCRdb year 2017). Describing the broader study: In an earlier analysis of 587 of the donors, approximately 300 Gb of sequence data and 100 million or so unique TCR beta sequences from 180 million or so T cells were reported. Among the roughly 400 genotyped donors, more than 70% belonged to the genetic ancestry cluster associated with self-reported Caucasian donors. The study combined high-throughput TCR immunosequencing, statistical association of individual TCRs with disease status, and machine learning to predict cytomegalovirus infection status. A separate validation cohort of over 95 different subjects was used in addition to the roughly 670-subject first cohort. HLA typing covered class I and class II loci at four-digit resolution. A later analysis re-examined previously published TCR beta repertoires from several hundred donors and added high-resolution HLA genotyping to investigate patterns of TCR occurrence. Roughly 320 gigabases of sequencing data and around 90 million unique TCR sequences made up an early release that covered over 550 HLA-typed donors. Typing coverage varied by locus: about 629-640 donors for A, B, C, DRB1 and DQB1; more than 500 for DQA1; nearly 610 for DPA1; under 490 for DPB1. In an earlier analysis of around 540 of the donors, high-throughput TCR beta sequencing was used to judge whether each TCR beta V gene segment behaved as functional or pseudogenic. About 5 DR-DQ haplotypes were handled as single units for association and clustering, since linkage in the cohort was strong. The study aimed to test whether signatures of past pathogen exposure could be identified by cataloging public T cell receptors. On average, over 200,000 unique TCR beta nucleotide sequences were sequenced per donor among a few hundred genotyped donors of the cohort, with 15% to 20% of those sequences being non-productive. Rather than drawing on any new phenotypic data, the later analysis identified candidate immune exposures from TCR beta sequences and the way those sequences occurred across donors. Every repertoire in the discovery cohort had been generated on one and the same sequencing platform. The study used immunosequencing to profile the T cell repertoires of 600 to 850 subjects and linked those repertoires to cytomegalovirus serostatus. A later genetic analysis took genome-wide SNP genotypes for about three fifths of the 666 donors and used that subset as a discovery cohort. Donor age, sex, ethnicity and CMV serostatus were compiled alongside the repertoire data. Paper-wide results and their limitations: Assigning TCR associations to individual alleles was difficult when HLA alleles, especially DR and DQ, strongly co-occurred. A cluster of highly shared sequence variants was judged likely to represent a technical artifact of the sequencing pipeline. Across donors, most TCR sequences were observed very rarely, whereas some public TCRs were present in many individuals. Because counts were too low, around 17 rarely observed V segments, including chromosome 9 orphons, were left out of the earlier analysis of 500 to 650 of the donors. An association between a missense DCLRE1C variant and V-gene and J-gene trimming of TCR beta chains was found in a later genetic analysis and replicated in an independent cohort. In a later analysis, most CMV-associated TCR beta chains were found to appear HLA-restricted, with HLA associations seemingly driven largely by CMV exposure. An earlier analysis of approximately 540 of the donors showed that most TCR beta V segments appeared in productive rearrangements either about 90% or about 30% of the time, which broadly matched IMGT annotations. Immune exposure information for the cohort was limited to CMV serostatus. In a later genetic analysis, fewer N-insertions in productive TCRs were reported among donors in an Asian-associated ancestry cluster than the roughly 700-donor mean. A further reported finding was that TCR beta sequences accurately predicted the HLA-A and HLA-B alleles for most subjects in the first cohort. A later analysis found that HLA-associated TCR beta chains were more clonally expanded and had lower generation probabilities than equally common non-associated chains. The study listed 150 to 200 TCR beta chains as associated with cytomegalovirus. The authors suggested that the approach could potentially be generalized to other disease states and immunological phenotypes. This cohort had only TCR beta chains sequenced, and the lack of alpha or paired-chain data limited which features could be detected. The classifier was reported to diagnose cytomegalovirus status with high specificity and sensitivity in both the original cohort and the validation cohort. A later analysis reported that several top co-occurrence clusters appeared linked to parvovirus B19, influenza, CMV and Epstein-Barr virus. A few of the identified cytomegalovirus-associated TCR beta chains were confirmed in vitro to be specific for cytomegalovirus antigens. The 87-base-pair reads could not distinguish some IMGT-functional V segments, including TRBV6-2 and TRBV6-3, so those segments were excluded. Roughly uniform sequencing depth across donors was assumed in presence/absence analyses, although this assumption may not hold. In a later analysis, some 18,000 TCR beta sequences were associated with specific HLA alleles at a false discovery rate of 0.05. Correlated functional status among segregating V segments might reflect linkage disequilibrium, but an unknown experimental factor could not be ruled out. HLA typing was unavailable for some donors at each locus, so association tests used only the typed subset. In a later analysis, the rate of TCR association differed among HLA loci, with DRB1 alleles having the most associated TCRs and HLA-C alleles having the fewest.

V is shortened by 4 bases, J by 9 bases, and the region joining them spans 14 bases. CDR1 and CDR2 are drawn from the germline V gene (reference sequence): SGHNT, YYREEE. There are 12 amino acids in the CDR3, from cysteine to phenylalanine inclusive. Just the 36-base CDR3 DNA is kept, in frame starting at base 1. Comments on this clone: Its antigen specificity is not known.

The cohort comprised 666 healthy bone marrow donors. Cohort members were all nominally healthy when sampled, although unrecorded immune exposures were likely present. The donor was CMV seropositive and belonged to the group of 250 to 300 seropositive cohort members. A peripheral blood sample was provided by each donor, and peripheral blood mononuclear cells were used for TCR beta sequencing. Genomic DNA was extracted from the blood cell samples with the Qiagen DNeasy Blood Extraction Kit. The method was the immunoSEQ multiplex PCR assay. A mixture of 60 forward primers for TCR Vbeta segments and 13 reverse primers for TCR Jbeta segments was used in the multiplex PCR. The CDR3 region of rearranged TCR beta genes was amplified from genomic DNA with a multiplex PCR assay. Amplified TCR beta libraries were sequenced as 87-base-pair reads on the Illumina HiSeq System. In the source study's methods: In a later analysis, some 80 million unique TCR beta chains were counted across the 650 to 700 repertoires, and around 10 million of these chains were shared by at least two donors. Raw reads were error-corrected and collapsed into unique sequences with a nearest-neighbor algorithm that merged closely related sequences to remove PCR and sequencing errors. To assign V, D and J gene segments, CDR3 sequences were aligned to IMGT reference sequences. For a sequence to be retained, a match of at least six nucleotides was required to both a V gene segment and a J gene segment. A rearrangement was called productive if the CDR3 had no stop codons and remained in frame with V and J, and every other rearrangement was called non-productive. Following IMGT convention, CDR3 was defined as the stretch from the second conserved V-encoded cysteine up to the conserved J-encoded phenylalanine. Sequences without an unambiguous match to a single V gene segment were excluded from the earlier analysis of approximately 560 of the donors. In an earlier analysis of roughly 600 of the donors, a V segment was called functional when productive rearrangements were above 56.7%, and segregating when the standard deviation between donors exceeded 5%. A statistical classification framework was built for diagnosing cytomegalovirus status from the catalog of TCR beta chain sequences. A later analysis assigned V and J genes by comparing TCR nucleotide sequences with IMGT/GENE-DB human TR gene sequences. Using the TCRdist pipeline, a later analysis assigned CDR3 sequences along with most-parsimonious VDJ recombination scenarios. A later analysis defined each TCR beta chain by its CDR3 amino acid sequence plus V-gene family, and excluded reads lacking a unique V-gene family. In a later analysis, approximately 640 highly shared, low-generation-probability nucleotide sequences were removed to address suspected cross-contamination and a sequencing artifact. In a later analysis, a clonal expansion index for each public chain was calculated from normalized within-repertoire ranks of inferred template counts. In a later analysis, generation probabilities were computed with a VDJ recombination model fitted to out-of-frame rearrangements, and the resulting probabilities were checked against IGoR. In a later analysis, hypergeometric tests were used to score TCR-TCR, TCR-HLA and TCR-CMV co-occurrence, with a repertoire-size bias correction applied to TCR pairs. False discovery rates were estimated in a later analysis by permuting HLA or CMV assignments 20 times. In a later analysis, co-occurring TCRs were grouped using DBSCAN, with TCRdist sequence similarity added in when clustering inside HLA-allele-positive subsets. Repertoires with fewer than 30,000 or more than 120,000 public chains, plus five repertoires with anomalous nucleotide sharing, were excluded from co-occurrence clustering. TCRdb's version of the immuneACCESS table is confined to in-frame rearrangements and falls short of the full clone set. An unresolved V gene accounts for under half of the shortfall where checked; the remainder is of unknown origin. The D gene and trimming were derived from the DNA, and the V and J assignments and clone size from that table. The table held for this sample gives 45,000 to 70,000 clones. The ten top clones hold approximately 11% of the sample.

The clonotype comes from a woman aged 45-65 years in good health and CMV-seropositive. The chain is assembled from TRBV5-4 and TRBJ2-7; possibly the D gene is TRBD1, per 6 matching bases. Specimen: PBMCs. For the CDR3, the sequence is CASSRGQTGQYF. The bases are TGTGCCAGCAGCCGCGGACAGACGGGGCAGTACTTC.